One sample yielded the 20 T cell receptor beta chains listed below, sequenced in a study of regulatory T cells in long-lasting Graves disease. iRepertoire HTBI primers and Arm-PCR of CDR3 regions built TCR beta libraries. From the multiplex PCR reads, TCRdb called clonotypes with MiXCR, one entry per CDR3 protein. The data contain fewer than 650,000 distinct CDR3 sequences, roughly a sixth of them singletons. As to time point: newly diagnosed GD, antithyroid drugs for less than 3 months. From RNA extracted from PBMCs, the TCR library was made. The same sample was also studied in work on T cells in Graves' hyperthyroidism and ophthalmopathy.

Specimen: peripheral blood mononuclear cells (PBMCs), collected at new diagnosis, from a patient treated with antithyroid drugs. The receptors were gathered from a man aged 18 to 30 with Graves disease.

This clonotype was seen repeatedly, ten times or more. The chain is built from TRBV2 and TRBJ2-2; no clear D gene. Germline CDR1 SNHLY, CDR2 FYNNEI. Trimming took off 7 bases at V and 2 bases at J, with 2 bases between the two ends. This CDR3 has 11 amino acids. CDR3 nucleotides: TGTGCCAGCACTAACACCGGGGAGCTGTTTTTT. Protein sequence: CASTNTGELFF.

This clonotype was seen at least ten times. V usage is TRBV10-3 and J usage is TRBJ2-7; 7 bases are a match to TRBD1. Trimming cost V 4 bases and J 4 bases; bases outside gene matches: 10. This CDR3 comprises 15 residues. Germline V gene lookup returns CDR1 ENHRY and CDR2 SYGVKD. For the CDR3, the DNA is TGTGCCATCAGTGGAACCGGGACAGATCGTTACGAGCAGTACTTC. Its protein product is CAISGTGTDRYEQYF.

This clonotype turned up a few times. The chain carries TRBV20-1 and TRBJ2-7; 7 positions agree with TRBD1. CDR1 is DFQATT, CDR2 SNEGSKA, per germline (reference sequence). V was clipped by 4 bases and J by 6 bases; unmatched bases: 12. The CDR3 runs to 14 residues. The CDR3 region is CSATHQDRVGEQYF. The CDR3 DNA sequence: TGCAGTGCTACACATCAAGACAGGGTAGGCGAGCAGTACTTC.

Concerning this clonotype itself: Possible read error: a much larger clone is one base away. This rearrangement joins TRBV29-1 to TRBJ2-1; 7 bases match TRBD1. The ends lost 3 bases at V and 7 bases at J; junction bases unmatched: 6. Germline lookup yields CDR1 SQVTM and CDR2 ANQGSEA. The CDR3 spans 13 residues. The CDR3 DNA reads as TGCAGCGTTGAGGGAAAGGGGGCAAATGAGCAGTTCTTC. Protein: CSVEGKGANEQFF.

The chain recombines TRBV12-3 or TRBV12-4 with TRBJ1-3, with a possible D match to TRBD1 (5 bases). This CDR3 contains 15 residues. V shed 3 bases and J shed 0 bases, with 9 bases lying between them. CDR3 sequence (DNA): TGTGCCAGCAGTTTTATGACAGTCTCTGGAAACACCATATATTTT. Protein product: CASSFMTVSGNTIYF.

The rearrangement links TRBV7-3 to TRBJ2-3, with D perhaps matching TRBD2 (6 bases). Germline V gene sequence: CDR1 SGHTA, CDR2 FQGTGA. This CDR3 is 14 amino acids long. The V end lost 5 bases, the J end lost 0 bases, and 9 bases lay between the germline ends. The CDR3 loop is CASSNSGSTDTQYF. The CDR3 DNA follows: TGTGCCAGCAGCAATAGCGGAAGCACAGATACGCAGTATTTT.

This clonotype has just a few counts. The rearrangement uses TRBV25-1 and TRBJ1-1; TRBD1 aligns across 7 bases. Germline CDR1 is MGHDK and CDR2 is SYGVNS. V was pared by 3 bases and J by 7 bases, with 5 bases of the junction left unmatched. This CDR3 has 13 residues. The CDR3 DNA reads as TGTGCCAGCAGTGATGGACAGGTGAATGAAGCTTTCTTT. This sequence encodes CASSDGQVNEAFF.

This clonotype was seen repeatedly, ten times or more. The V call is TRBV18, the J call TRBJ2-1; the D is unclear. Trimming shortened V by 0 bases and J by 2 bases, and 5 bases separated the two germline ends. Germline values: CDR1 KGHSH, CDR2 LQKENI. This CDR3 is 14 amino acids long. CDR3: CASSPPETYNEQFF. The CDR3 nucleotides are TGTGCCAGCTCACCACCGGAGACCTACAATGAGCAGTTCTTC.

This clonotype was counted a few times. A much larger clonotype is one base distant, so this may be a read error. Written as DNA, the CDR3 is TGTGTCAGCAGCCGCGGGACTAGCGGGAGTATCTACGAGCAGTACTTC. Residues: CVSSRGTSGSIYEQYF. The V call is TRBV12-3 or TRBV12-4, the J call TRBJ2-7; 14 positions match TRBD2. The CDR3 contains 16 residues.

This clonotype was detected ten times or more. The chain combines TRBV30 with TRBJ1-2; D gene uncertain. Trimming stripped 7 bases from V and 2 bases from J, with 14 bases between. Germline V CDR1 and CDR2: GTSNPN, SVGIG (reference sequence). This CDR3 is built from 13 residues. CDR3 coding DNA: TGTGCCTTTAGGCCTCAAGGGAACTATGGCTACACCTTC. Translation gives CAFRPQGNYGYTF.

There are many counts of this clonotype. The genes are TRBV7-9 and TRBJ2-7; a possible D gene is TRBD2 (6 bases). Germline V gives CDR1 SEHNR, CDR2 FQNEAQ (reference sequence). The CDR3 is made up of 16 amino acids. V lost 5 bases to trimming and J lost 1 base, with 18 bases between them. In DNA, the CDR3 is TGTGCCAGCAGCGCCACCCCCGGGACTGGATCCTACGAGCAGTACTTC. Translating it yields CASSATPGTGSYEQYF.

This clonotype was seen many times. This chain uses TRBV12-3 or TRBV12-4 with TRBJ2-7; possible D gene TRBD2, 7 bases. There are 15 residues in the CDR3. V was shortened by 3 bases and J by 6 bases, with 18 bases between the two germline ends. The CDR3 region is CASSFRTRGTTEQYF. In DNA, the CDR3 is TGTGCCAGCAGTTTCCGGACAAGGGGGACTACCGAGCAGTACTTC.

This clonotype was observed many times. This chain links TRBV20-1 with TRBJ2-5, with a weak D call TRBD2 (7 bases). Germline-derived CDR1 and CDR2 are DFQATT and SNEGSKA (reference sequence). V dropped 5 bases and J dropped 1 base, with 20 bases sitting between them. The CDR3 has 16 amino acids. CDR3 protein: CSAATSKGGRQETQYF. Here the CDR3 DNA reads TGCAGTGCTGCGACTAGCAAGGGGGGACGCCAAGAGACCCAGTACTTC.

The V and J genes are TRBV9 and TRBJ2-7; unclear D gene. This CDR3 spans 12 amino acids. V lost 3 bases to trimming and J lost 8 bases, with 12 bases between them. The V gene's germline CDR1 is SGDLS and CDR2 YYNGEE. The CDR3 coding sequence is TGTGCCAGCAGCGGGTCACCCCCACAGCAGTACTTC. This sequence encodes CASSGSPPQQYF. Together with reference TRBV9 and TRBJ2-7, the CDR3 gives the full variable domain: DSGVTQTPKHLITATGQRVTLRCSPRSGDLSVYWYQQSLDQGLQFLIQYYNGEERAKGNILERFSAQQFPDLHSELNLSSLELGDSALYFCASSGSPPQQYFGPGTRLTVT.

The chain joins TRBV12-3 or TRBV12-4 to TRBJ1-6, with 7 bases that match TRBD1. The length of the CDR3 is 14 residues. Losses at the gene ends were 1 base for V and 9 bases for J; bases not matched to a gene: 3. The CDR3 is CASSLGQGASPLHF. CDR3 DNA sequence: TGTGCCAGCAGTTTAGGACAGGGTGCTTCACCCCTCCACTTT.

This clonotype was observed a few times. This chain connects TRBV14 to TRBJ2-7, with 7 bases identical to TRBD2. CDR1 and CDR2 from the germline V gene are SGHDN and FVKESK. This CDR3 spans 17 amino acids. The junction had 9 bases not matched to a gene; V was cut back by 0 bases and J by 1 base. Here the CDR3 reads CASSQDPFSGRSYEQYF. DNA of the CDR3: TGTGCCAGCAGCCAAGATCCCTTTAGCGGGCGTTCCTACGAGCAGTACTTC.

This clonotype appeared once. The chain recombines TRBV20-1 with TRBJ2-2; TRBD2 agrees at 8 bases. The CDR3 totals 16 residues. Germline loops: CDR1 DFQATT, CDR2 SNEGSKA (reference sequence). V lost 0 bases and J lost 7; bases outside the gene matches: 10. CDR3 region: CSARDTREGGVGELFF. CDR3 DNA: TGCAGTGCTAGAGATACCCGGGAGGGGGGGGTCGGGGAGCTGTTTTTT.

Of note for this clonotype: A read error is possible here, since a much larger clone lies one base away. The gene calls are TRBV28 and TRBJ2-5; D might be TRBD2 (5 bases). The end of the DNA fits TRBJ2-1 better, so the J call may be wrong. The CDR3 has 16 residues. The V gene's germline CDR1 is MDHEN and CDR2 SYDVKM. The CDR3 coding sequence is TGTGCCAGCAGTTTCCCCCCTAGAGGGAGTAATCGTGAGCAGTTCTTC. This translates into CASSFPPRGSNREQFF.

In its sample, this clonotype was seen many times. The J gene is TRBJ2-7, the V gene TRBV10-3; 10 positions agree with TRBD1. V shed 6 bases, J shed 4 bases, and the junction held 3 bases outside the gene matches. Germline lookup yields CDR1 ENHRY and CDR2 SYGVKD. The CDR3 totals 13 residues. CDR3 sequence reads: CAISPGQGYEQYF. The DNA for the CDR3 is TGTGCCATCAGCCCGGGACAGGGGTACGAGCAGTACTTC.

The chain is built from TRBV29-1 and TRBJ1-1; D perhaps matches TRBD1 (5 bases). The CDR3 is 16 amino acids. The V end lost 6 bases, the J end lost 4 bases, and 24 bases lay between the germline ends. Germline V CDR1 and CDR2: SQVTM, ANQGSEA. CDR3 sequence (DNA): TGCAGCGTCGATCCCTGGGGCTCTAGAATCGTCACTGAAGCTTTCTTT. As protein: CSVDPWGSRIVTEAFF.